This record covers a single TCR beta chain. Its target is not known. Germline values: CDR1 LGHDT, CDR2 YNNKEL (reference sequence). There are 14 residues in the CDR3. Trimming cost V 2 bases and J 3 bases, with 9 bases left between them. The source of the sample is a study of T cell responses to AZD1222 COVID-19 vaccine. Analysis merged second doses at about 4 or about 12 weeks. The study's findings and limits: All repertoire sampling was performed exclusively after the peak T cell response. Clonal diversity may have been underestimated in mostly white British donors. CD4 TCRs covered the whole spike, strongest at regions 160-218 and 743-854.

Sequencing was performed with immunoSEQ multiplex PCR; in TCRdb, only in-frame clones are kept and a portion is missing. This table has around 180,000 clones, 94% appearing once. The clonotype was recovered from an adult who received the AZD1222 COVID-19 vaccine. The sequencing here drew on peripheral blood, taken 28 days after the second AZD1222 dose. The chain combines TRBV3-1 (or the pseudogene TRBV3-2) with TRBJ2-3; possible D gene TRBD1, 5 bases. As DNA, the CDR3 is TGTGCCAGCAGCCAATCCAGGGCAACAGATACGCAGTATTTT. It translates to CASSQSRATDTQYF.